Listed below are T cell receptor beta chains from one sample, sequenced in a study of blood T cells in healthy people across ages. TCRdb re-analysed the 5' RACE reads in MiXCR, keeping a single row per CDR3 protein. The top ten clones hold approximately 23% of a sample with approximately 850,000 distinct CDR3 sequences, 55% to 70% of them seen once. What was sequenced was blood. The receptors come from a man aged 25-45 years in good health. Both conserved end residues are part of each CDR3. The D gene is left open where the match is weak. Only part of the rows carry a size: once, few, many, or a class if the clone is expanded.

TGTGCCAGCAGCTACCCCTGGCCCGAGGGCACTGAAGCTTTCTTT,CASSYPWPEGTEAFF,TRBJ1-1,TRBV7-2,-,-
TGTGCCAGCAGCTCAGTGGGGGCGGTCCCGGATGATGGAAATGAGCAGTTCTTC,CASSSVGAVPDDGNEQFF,TRBJ2-1,TRBV7-9,-,-
TGTGCCAGCAGTCCGGGGGGAGAGTACTACGAGCAGTACTTC,CASSPGGEYYEQYF,TRBJ2-7,TRBV27,TRBD2,-
TGTGCCAGCAGATCGTATACTGAGCAGTTCTTC,CASRSYTEQFF,TRBJ2-1,TRBV6-5,-,few
TGTGCCAGCAGTTACTCTCCTAGCAGGTTAAACAATGAGCAGTACTTC,CASSYSPSRLNNEQYF,TRBJ2-7,TRBV6-2/TRBV6-3,-,once
TGCGCCAGCACCCCCGTAGGGACTAGCAGCAATGAGCAGTTCTTC,CASTPVGTSSNEQFF,TRBJ2-1,TRBV5-1,TRBD2,-
TGTGCCAGCAGCTTAGTGGGGCTGAGGACTAGCGCGGAAGGCTCCTGCAATGAGCAGTTCTTC,CASSLVGLRTSAEGSCNEQFF,TRBJ2-1,TRBV11-1,TRBD2,-
TGTGCCAGCAGTTACGGCGGGAACGGCTACACCTTC,CASSYGGNGYTF,TRBJ1-2,TRBV6-6,-,-
TGTGCCAGCAGTCAAGGATCCGAGGTTTATGACTACACCTTC,CASSQGSEVYDYTF,TRBJ1-2,TRBV25-1,-,-
TGTGCCAGCAGTTACGCCGCGCCAGAGACCCAGTACTTC,CASSYAAPETQYF,TRBJ2-5,TRBV6-5,-,few
TGCGCCAGCAGTCTAGCGGGAGGGCAAGGTGAGCAGTTCTTC,CASSLAGGQGEQFF,TRBJ2-1,TRBV4-1,TRBD2,-
TGTGCCAGCTCCCCGGGGTCAGGGGGCAGTTATGTTGGCTACACCTTC,CASSPGSGGSYVGYTF,TRBJ1-2,TRBV12-3/TRBV12-4,TRBD1,-
TGCAGCGCCCACGGGTCGGGGGGCACGGATGAGCAGTTCTTC,CSAHGSGGTDEQFF,TRBJ2-1,TRBV29-1,-,-
TGTGCCAGCATGAGGTCCAGGGGCGCCGACGAGCAGTACTTC,CASMRSRGADEQYF,TRBJ2-7,TRBV6-1,-,-